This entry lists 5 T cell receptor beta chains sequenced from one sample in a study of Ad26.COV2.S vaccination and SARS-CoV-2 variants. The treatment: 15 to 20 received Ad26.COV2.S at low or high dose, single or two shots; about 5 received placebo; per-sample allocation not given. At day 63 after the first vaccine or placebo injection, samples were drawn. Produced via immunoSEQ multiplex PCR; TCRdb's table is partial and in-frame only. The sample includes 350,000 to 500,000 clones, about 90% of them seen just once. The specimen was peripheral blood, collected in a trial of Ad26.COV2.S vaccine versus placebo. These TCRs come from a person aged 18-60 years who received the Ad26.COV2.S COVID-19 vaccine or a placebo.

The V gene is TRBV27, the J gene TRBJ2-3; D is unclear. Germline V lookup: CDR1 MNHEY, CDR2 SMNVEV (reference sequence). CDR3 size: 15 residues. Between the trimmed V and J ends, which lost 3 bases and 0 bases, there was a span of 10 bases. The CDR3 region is CASSLRSSSTDTQYF. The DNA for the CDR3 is TGTGCCAGCAGTTTGCGCAGCTCTAGCACAGATACGCAGTATTTT.

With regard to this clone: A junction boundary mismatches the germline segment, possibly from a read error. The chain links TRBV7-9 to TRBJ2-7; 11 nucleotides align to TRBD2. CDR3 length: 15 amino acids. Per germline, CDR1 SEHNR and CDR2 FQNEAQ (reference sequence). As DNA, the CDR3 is TGTGCCAGCAGCGCTAGCGGGAGGTTCTCCTTCGAGCAGTACTTC. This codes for CASSASGRFSFEQYF. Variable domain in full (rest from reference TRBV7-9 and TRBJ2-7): DTGVSQNPRHKITKRGQNVTFRCDPISEHNRLYWYRQTLGQGPEFLTYFQNEAQLEKSRLLSDRFSAERPKGSFSTLEIQRTEQGDSAMYLCASSASGRFSFEQYFGPGTRLTVT.

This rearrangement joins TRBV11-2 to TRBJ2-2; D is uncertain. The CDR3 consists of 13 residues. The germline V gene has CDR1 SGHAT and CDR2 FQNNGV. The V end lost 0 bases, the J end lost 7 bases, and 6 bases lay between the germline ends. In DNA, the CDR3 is TGTGCCAGCAGCTTAGAACTCCACGGGGAGCTGTTTTTT. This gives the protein CASSLELHGELFF.

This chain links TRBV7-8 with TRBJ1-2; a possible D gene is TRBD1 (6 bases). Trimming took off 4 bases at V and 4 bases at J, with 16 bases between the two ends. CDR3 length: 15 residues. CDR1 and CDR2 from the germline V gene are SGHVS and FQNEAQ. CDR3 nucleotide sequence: TGTGCCAGCAGCTCAGGACGGGGGGCGCGCTATGGCTACACCTTC. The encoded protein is CASSSGRGARYGYTF.

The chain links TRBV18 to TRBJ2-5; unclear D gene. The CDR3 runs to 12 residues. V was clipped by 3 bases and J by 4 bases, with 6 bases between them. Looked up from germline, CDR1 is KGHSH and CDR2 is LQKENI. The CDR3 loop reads CASSPLRETQYF. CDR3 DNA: TGTGCCAGCTCACCCTTACGAGAGACCCAGTACTTC.